Judged by abundance, the clone carrying this TCR beta chain is medium-sized (0.01 to 0.1%). Its antigen is as yet unknown. The germline CDR1 and CDR2 sequences are MGHRA and YSYEKL. This CDR3 is built from 20 residues. The V gene end was trimmed by 0 bases and the J gene end by 0 bases; junction bases not matched to a gene: 12. Sequenced by immunoSEQ multiplex PCR; TCRdb stores in-frame clones only, minus some. Here the sample spans some 1,800 clones, approximately 23% being singletons. The record originates from a study of T cells in localized non-small cell lung cancer. Study-wide results and caveats: Among the top 100 tumor clones, a median around 60 appeared in adjacent lung. Longer survival (overall) was linked to higher T cell density in blood.

This sample comprised normal lung tissue next to the tumor, obtained before any cancer treatment. V gene TRBV4-1 combines with J gene TRBJ2-4; TRBD2 aligns across 9 bases. This receptor was taken from a man aged 18 to 50 with stage I lung adenocarcinoma. The CDR3 nucleotides are TGCGCCAGCAGCCAAGATCAATTGGAGACTAGCGGCTTAGCCAAAAACATTCAGTACTTC. As protein: CASSQDQLETSGLAKNIQYF.